This TCR beta chain was observed in a study of T cells in Graves' hyperthyroidism and ophthalmopathy. This clonotype has at least ten counts. This CDR3 has 14 amino acids. Germline V gene sequence: CDR1 SGDLS, CDR2 YYNGEE. V was shortened by 2 bases and J by 2 bases, with 9 bases between the two germline ends. Using RNA transcripts as the source, TCR beta CDR3 regions were amplified. TCR CDR3 regions were first amplified by RT-PCR with HTBI primers. Via MiXCR, TCRdb re-called the multiplex PCR reads, giving one row per CDR3 protein. The table has around 300,000 distinct CDR3 sequences, approximately 13% seen once.

The V and J genes are TRBV9 and TRBJ2-3; a possible D gene is TRBD2 (5 bases). This clonotype originated in a woman in her thirties or forties with Graves' hyperthyroidism. Sequencing was carried out using blood. The CDR3 sequence: CASSVGDFTDTQYF. The CDR3 DNA reads TGTGCCAGCAGCGTCGGGGATTTCACAGATACGCAGTATTTT.